These 21 T cell receptor beta chains share one sample of origin, sequenced in a study of long-term antiretroviral therapy in people with HIV (dated by TCRdb to 2022 to 2024). Sequencing of the TRB variable region was done with the immunoSEQ hsTCRB v3.0 assay at survey level resolution. The source is immuneACCESS, and TCRdb retained only in-frame sequences with V and J called. Part of the clones is not carried over; for the studies checked, unresolved V genes explain less than half of this, and the remainder is unexplained. This sample lists thousands of clones; about 76% were detected once. The ten top clones hold 6% to 9% of the sample. The sequencing used unsorted PBMCs, collected 0.1 years before starting antiretroviral therapy. The receptors derive from a man in his late teens or twenties with HIV.

The rearrangement joins TRBV5-1 to TRBJ1-6; 10 bases line up with TRBD1. Trimming at V came to 8 bases and at J to 9 bases, leaving 5 bases not matched to a gene. CDR3 length equals 13 residues. CDR1 and CDR2 (germline): SGHRS, YFSETQ. Here the CDR3 reads CASGTGVGSPLHF. The CDR3 DNA follows: TGCGCCAGTGGGACAGGGGTTGGTTCACCCCTCCACTTT.

The V call is TRBV4-1, the J call TRBJ2-1; D may be TRBD2 (7 bases). Trimming took 2 bases from V and 10 from J, leaving 24 bases between them. Germline CDR1 and CDR2: MGHRA and YSYEKL. The CDR3 contains 17 residues. The CDR3 spells CASSQLGMGGLEGEQFF. Here the CDR3 DNA reads TGCGCCAGCAGCCAATTGGGAATGGGGGGGCTAGAAGGGGAGCAGTTCTTC.

The chain carries TRBV7-8 and TRBJ1-4, with D unclear. V lost 1 base, J lost 5 bases, and 11 bases lay in between. CDR1 is SGHVS, CDR2 FQNEAQ, per germline. The CDR3 is 15 amino acids. The CDR3 DNA is TGTGCCAGCAGCTTAGGGGTTGGCCCGAATGAAAAACTGTTTTTT. Translating it yields CASSLGVGPNEKLFF.

This clone was seen a handful of times. The chain joins TRBV6-1 to TRBJ1-2; D unclear. The germline gives CDR1 MNHNS, CDR2 SASEGT. The CDR3 has 12 residues. Trimming left V 6 bases short and J 12 bases short, with 17 bases between. The CDR3 coding sequence is TGTGCCAGCAGGGGCCATACCCCGGGCCACACCTTC. This gives the protein CASRGHTPGHTF.

The rearrangement uses TRBV18 and TRBJ1-1, with 10 bases lining up with TRBD1. The CDR3 has 17 residues. V lost 3 bases to trimming and J lost 5 bases; unmatched junction nucleotides: 12. Germline CDR1 and CDR2: KGHSH and LQKENI. The chain's CDR3 is CASSPLGDRGRWTEAFF. The CDR3 DNA sequence: TGTGCCAGCTCACCTCTGGGGGACAGGGGTCGATGGACTGAAGCTTTCTTT.

The chain employs TRBV5-1 and TRBJ2-1; 8 bases fit TRBD1. There are 14 residues in the CDR3. V shed 0 bases, J shed 4 bases, and the junction held 0 bases outside the gene matches. The germline V gene has CDR1 SGHRS and CDR2 YFSETQ. As DNA, the CDR3 is TGCGCCAGCAGCTTGGGGGACAGGTACAATGAGCAGTTCTTC. Translation gives CASSLGDRYNEQFF.

This clone was seen a few times. Written as DNA, the CDR3 is TGTGCCAGCAGCTTAGTTGGCTACCGACCAAGAAGAGCTTTCTTT. Translation: CASSLVGYRPRRAFF. J is TRBJ1-1 and V is TRBV7-9; D ambiguous. With 1 base removed from V and 10 bases from J, the gap between germline ends came to 19 bases. The length of the CDR3 is 15 residues. The germline gives CDR1 SEHNR, CDR2 FQNEAQ (reference sequence).

The chain joins TRBV10-1 to TRBJ2-1; D not certain. CDR3 length: 13 residues. Deletions cut 2 bases from V and 7 bases from J, with 9 bases between. Germline lookup yields CDR1 WNHNN and CDR2 SYGVQD (reference sequence). In nucleotides, the CDR3 is TGCGCCAGCAGTGAGAACCGCTGGAATGAGCAGTTCTTC. Its protein product is CASSENRWNEQFF.

The chain links TRBV27 to TRBJ1-1, with a possible D match to TRBD1 (5 bases). Trimming pared 2 bases from V and 7 bases from J, leaving 20 bases between. The CDR3 has 16 amino acids. Germline CDR1 and CDR2: MNHEY and SMNVEV (reference sequence). The CDR3 DNA is TGTGCCAGCAGTTTAGATTCCCGGGGGGTTCGTGGTGAAGCTTTCTTT. Protein product: CASSLDSRGVRGEAFF.

This rearrangement joins TRBV6-4 to TRBJ1-5, with D hard to call. The germline V gene has CDR1 MRHNA and CDR2 SNTAGT. This CDR3 has 14 residues. Trimming took off 3 bases at V and 2 bases at J, with 8 bases between the two ends. The CDR3 reads CASSEEGGNQPQHF. The CDR3 DNA is TGTGCCAGCAGTGAAGAGGGAGGCAATCAGCCCCAGCATTTT.

The CDR3 sequence: CASSYSPAVYGYTF. As DNA, the CDR3 is TGTGCCAGCAGTTACTCTCCGGCAGTCTATGGCTACACCTTC. The chain carries TRBV6-6 and TRBJ1-2, with no clear D. This CDR3 contains 14 residues. Germline V gene data show CDR1 as MNHNY and CDR2 as SVGAGI (reference sequence). Trimming took 0 bases from V and 4 from J, leaving 9 bases between them.

The chain combines TRBV6-6 with TRBJ1-2; TRBD1 is a possible D gene (6 bases). This CDR3 is built from 12 residues. Germline assignment: CDR1 MNHNY and CDR2 SVGAGI (reference sequence). V lost 4 bases and J lost 6, with 9 bases in between. CDR3 in DNA: TGTGCCAGCAGTTCACAGGGAGATGGCTACACCTTC. Amino acids: CASSSQGDGYTF.

The chain combines TRBV27 with TRBJ2-1; 8 bases fit TRBD1. Germline CDR1 and CDR2: MNHEY and SMNVEV (reference sequence). Unmatched junction bases numbered 9, after V lost 10 bases and J lost 7 bases. The CDR3 runs 13 residues. CDR3 nucleotides: TGTGCCACCAGCTGGACAGGGTGGAATGAGCAGTTCTTC. This codes for CATSWTGWNEQFF.

Concerning this clone itself: At one boundary the junction diverges from the germline segment, which might be a read error. The rearrangement links TRBV7-7 to TRBJ2-3; TRBD2 aligns across 8 bases. The germline CDR1 and CDR2 sequences are SSHAT and FNYEAQ (reference sequence). There are 15 residues in the CDR3. The CDR3 coding sequence is TGTGCTAGCAGCTTAGGGCGGGGGGGCACAGATACGCAGTATTTT. It specifies CASSLGRGGTDTQYF. The full variable domain, completed using reference TRBV7-7 and TRBJ2-3, is GAGVSQSPRYKVTKRGQDVTLRCDPISSHATLYWYQQALGQGPEFLTYFNYEAQPDKSGLPSDRFSAERPEGSISTLTIQRTEQRDSAMYRCASSLGRGGTDTQYFGPGTRLTVL.

By sample share, this clone is large. The CDR3 is CASSSLPDRGPTEAFF. CDR3 DNA sequence: TGTGCCAGTAGTAGCCTCCCGGACAGGGGTCCCACTGAAGCTTTCTTT. V gene TRBV19 combines with J gene TRBJ1-1; TRBD1 matches 9 bases. CDR1 is LNHDA and CDR2 is SQIVND in the germline V gene (reference sequence). The length of the CDR3 is 16 residues. Unmatched junction bases numbered 10, after V lost 4 bases and J lost 4 bases. The full variable domain, in which reference TRBV19 and TRBJ1-1 provide the parts outside the CDR3, is DGGITQSPKYLFRKEGQNVTLSCEQNLNHDAMYWYRQDPGQGLRLIYYSQIVNDFQKGDIAEGYSVSREKKESFPLTVTSAQKNPTAFYLCASSSLPDRGPTEAFFGQGTRLTVV.

This rearrangement joins TRBV10-2 to TRBJ1-4; the match to TRBD1 covers 9 bases. The CDR3 consists of 15 residues. Trimming cost V 3 bases and J 7 bases; bases outside gene matches: 6. The germline gives CDR1 WSHSY, CDR2 SAAADI. The CDR3 is CASSEPGQGGEKLFF. As DNA, the CDR3 is TGCGCCAGCAGTGAACCGGGACAGGGAGGTGAAAAACTGTTTTTT.

The chain recombines TRBV7-2 with TRBJ1-2, with TRBD1 matching over 11 bases. The germline V gene encodes CDR1 SGHTA and CDR2 FQGNSA. This CDR3 is built from 16 residues. After removal of 9 bases from V and 3 bases from J, the junction contained 12 bases not matched to a gene. Here the CDR3 reads CASTRTGGAGDYGYTF. DNA of the CDR3: TGTGCCAGTACTCGGACAGGGGGCGCGGGGGACTATGGCTACACCTTC.

This chain joins TRBV5-1 and TRBJ2-3, with 9 bases that match TRBD1. Germline V gives CDR1 SGHRS, CDR2 YFSETQ. The V gene end was trimmed by 0 bases and the J gene end by 3 bases; junction bases not matched to a gene: 2. This CDR3 comprises 15 residues. CDR3 DNA sequence: TGCGCCAGCAGCTTGGGGACAGGGGATACAGATACGCAGTATTTT. Translated, it gives CASSLGTGDTDTQYF.

This clone was seen only once. CDR3: CASSNRDTGGGNTEAFF. The DNA for the CDR3 is TGTGCCAGCAGTAATCGGGACACAGGGGGGGGGAACACTGAAGCTTTCTTT. This chain connects TRBV28 to TRBJ1-1; TRBD1 agrees at 8 bases. The germline V gene encodes CDR1 MDHEN and CDR2 SYDVKM. V shed 5 bases, J shed 1 base, and the junction held 12 bases outside the gene matches. CDR3 length equals 17 residues.

The chain carries TRBV28 and TRBJ2-7; TRBD2 might be the D (6 bases). This CDR3 is 17 amino acids long. Germline values: CDR1 MDHEN, CDR2 SYDVKM. V gave up 3 bases and J gave up 1 base, with 19 bases separating them. The CDR3 nucleotides read TGTGCCAGCAGTTTGAAGGGTGGACGGGAGCTTTCCTACGAGCAGTACTTC. It codes for CASSLKGGRELSYEQYF.

This chain links TRBV11-3 with TRBJ1-1; D is undetermined. Germline lookup yields CDR1 SGHNT and CDR2 YENEEA. V was clipped by 0 bases and J by 1 base, with 3 bases between them. The CDR3 runs 13 residues. The CDR3 here is CASSLEGNTEAFF. CDR3 DNA sequence: TGTGCCAGCAGCTTAGAGGGGAACACTGAAGCTTTCTTT.